This T cell receptor (beta chain) is drawn from a study of vaccination and CD4 T cells after COVID-19. For the study at large: Six men and four women formed the convalescents, two being Hispanic. Median time from second vaccine dose to sampling was about 77 days (14 to 241). Overlapping spike peptides of SARS-CoV-2, HCoV-NL63, HCoV-OC43 and HCoV-229E were used, and cells were stimulated with them.

With regard to this clonotype: Its target is unknown.

As for treatment: approximately nine-day PBMC culture with coronavirus spike peptide pools or control peptides (ViraFEST assay). The germline gives CDR1 MDHEN, CDR2 SYDVKM. The CDR3 has 15 amino acids. The V end was cut by 6 bases, the J end by 6 bases, with 17 bases between. The Oncomine TCR Beta short-read assay sequenced DNA from cultured CD4+ T cells. TCRdb passed the PCR reads through MiXCR, listing each CDR3 protein once. Here the sample spans about 21,000 distinct CDR3 sequences, over 55% being singletons. Study-level findings and limits: Median roughly 86% of reactive clones detected in convalescent patients emerged only post-vaccination.

V usage is TRBV28 and J usage is TRBJ2-2; weak D call: TRBD2 (5 bases). This TCR was sampled from a human donor who had recovered from COVID-19. Sequenced input: CD4+ T cells from blood, cultured in vitro. The CDR3 spells CASSTRGYHPGELFF. The CDR3 region has the DNA TGTGCCAGCAGCACTCGAGGGTATCATCCCGGGGAGCTGTTTTTT.